The clone carrying this TCR beta chain was recorded a few times. Antigen specificity is unknown. The sample originates from a study of Ad26.COV2.S vaccination and SARS-CoV-2 variants. Profiled with immunoSEQ multiplex PCR; TCRdb holds only in-frame clones, not every one. The sample carries 400,000 to 500,000 clones, 70% to 90% recorded once. Regarding treatment: over 15 received Ad26.COV2.S at low or high dose, single or two shots; 5 received placebo; per-sample allocation not given. Day 63 after the first vaccine or placebo injection was the time point for sampling. Findings and limits, study-wide: Assessments of TCR breadth and depth may have underestimated the total T cell responses.

Sequencing used peripheral blood, obtained in a trial of Ad26.COV2.S vaccine versus placebo. The clonotype was recovered from a person aged 18-65 years who received the Ad26.COV2.S COVID-19 vaccine or a placebo.

The CDR3 DNA is TGTGCCAGTAGGACAAATACAGGGGATGAGCAGTTCTTC. Amino acids: CASRTNTGDEQFF. The rearrangement links TRBV19 to TRBJ2-1; 7 bases are shared with TRBD1. The V gene's germline CDR1 is LNHDA and CDR2 SQIVND (reference sequence). This CDR3 contains 13 residues. V gave up 6 bases and J gave up 8 bases; unmatched junction bases: 7.